This T cell receptor beta chain was recorded in a study of blood T cell repertoires in COVID-19. Study-level background: There were acute and convalescent COVID-19 samples, and they came from the United States, Italy and Spain. PBMCs, B-cell-depleted T cells, or T cells provided the cDNA or gDNA that made up the material.

Methods used by the authors: Researchers report that nucleated cell counts were estimated from reference gene primer amplification. The table came from immunoSEQ multiplex PCR; TCRdb's copy has only in-frame clones and leaves some out. V and J calls plus clone size are reproduced from that table; the DNA served to infer D and trimming. The sample records tens of thousands of clones, 80% to 90% being singletons. The CDR3 is made up of 11 amino acids. The germline gives CDR1 MNHEY, CDR2 SVGAGI. V was cut by 7 bases and J by 8 bases, with 11 bases left in between. The sequenced material came from peripheral blood. V is TRBV6-5 and J is TRBJ1-1; D uncertain. The clonotype comes from an elderly man with acute or convalescent COVID-19. This CDR3 reads CASTGVGEAFF. The CDR3 nucleotides read TGTGCCAGCACCGGGGTTGGCGAAGCTTTCTTT.